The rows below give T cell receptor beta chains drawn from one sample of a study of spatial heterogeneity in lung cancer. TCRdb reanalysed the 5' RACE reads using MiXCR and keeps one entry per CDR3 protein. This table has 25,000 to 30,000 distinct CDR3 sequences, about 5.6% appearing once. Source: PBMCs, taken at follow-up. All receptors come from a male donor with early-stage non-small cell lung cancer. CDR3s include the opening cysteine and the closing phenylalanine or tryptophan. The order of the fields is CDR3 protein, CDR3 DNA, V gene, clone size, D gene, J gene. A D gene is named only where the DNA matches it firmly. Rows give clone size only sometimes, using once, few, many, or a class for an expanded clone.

CASSQDLTGNTGELFF | TGCGCCAGCAGCCAAGACCTTACGGGGAACACCGGGGAGCTGTTTTTT | TRBV4-3 | many | - | TRBJ2-2
CAIRNNELNTEAFF | TGTGCCATCCGGAACAACGAATTGAACACTGAAGCTTTCTTT | TRBV10-3 | few | - | TRBJ1-1
CSASDLYNSPLHF | TGCAGCGCTTCGGACCTTTATAATTCACCCCTCCACTTT | TRBV29-1 | many | - | TRBJ1-6
CASSYVGLTGNTIYF | TGTGCCAGCAGTTATGTGGGGTTGACTGGAAACACCATATATTTT | TRBV2 | - | - | TRBJ1-3
CASSLEGGDTEAFF | TGCGCCAGCAGCTTGGAAGGGGGGGACACTGAAGCTTTCTTT | TRBV5-1 | - | - | TRBJ1-1
CSVVLTGNTEAFF | TGCAGCGTTGTTCTGACAGGGAACACTGAAGCTTTCTTT | TRBV29-1 | many | - | TRBJ1-1
CASSLKITGTPNYGYTF | TGTGCCAGCAGCCTGAAGATAACCGGGACACCAAACTATGGCTACACCTTC | TRBV12-3/TRBV12-4 | few | - | TRBJ1-2
CSVSGTSGRGDTQYF | TGCAGCGTTTCCGGGACTAGCGGGAGAGGAGATACGCAGTATTTT | TRBV29-1 | many | TRBD2 | TRBJ2-3
CASRIKGQGNQPQHF | TGTGCCAGTAGAATAAAGGGACAGGGCAATCAGCCCCAGCATTTT | TRBV19 | many | TRBD1 | TRBJ1-5
CASRNNEHTEAFF | TGTGCCAGCAGAAACAATGAACACACTGAAGCTTTCTTT | TRBV6-5 | many | - | TRBJ1-1
CASNSQGFSYNEQFF | TGTGCCAGCAACTCACAGGGATTCTCCTACAATGAGCAGTTCTTC | TRBV6-2/TRBV6-3 | few | - | TRBJ2-1
CASSPNAEAFF | TGTGCCAGCAGCCCCAACGCTGAAGCTTTCTTT | TRBV7-8 | few | - | TRBJ1-1
CASSRTGYSGNTIYF | TGTGCCAGCAGCCGGACAGGGTACTCTGGAAACACCATATATTTT | TRBV7-9 | many | TRBD1 | TRBJ1-3
CASSPGTGGLGQPQHF | TGTGCCAGCTCACCAGGGACAGGGGGACTAGGACAGCCCCAGCATTTT | TRBV18 | few | TRBD1 | TRBJ1-5
CSAVGGFTDTQYF | TGCAGCGCTGTCGGGGGTTTCACAGATACGCAGTATTTT | TRBV29-1 | many | - | TRBJ2-3
CASRTWTSGRDGELFF | TGTGCCAGCAGAACCTGGACTAGCGGGAGAGACGGGGAGCTGTTTTTT | TRBV6-2/TRBV6-3 | many | TRBD2 | TRBJ2-2
CASSPDRAQGSPLHF | TGCGCCAGCAGCCCGGACCGCGCCCAAGGTTCACCCCTCCACTTT | TRBV5-1 | few | - | TRBJ1-6
CASSVRDTNTEAFF | TGTGCCAGCAGCGTCAGGGACACGAACACTGAAGCTTTCTTT | TRBV13 | - | - | TRBJ1-1
CASSEPGLSTYEAFF | TGTGCCAGCAGCGAACCGGGATTGAGCACCTATGAAGCTTTCTTT | TRBV5-6 | - | - | TRBJ1-1
CATLNEQLSVNEQFF | TGTGCCACCCTAAATGAACAGCTAAGCGTCAATGAGCAGTTCTTC | TRBV6-2/TRBV6-3 | few | - | TRBJ2-1
CASRRGSYNQPQHF | TGTGCCAGCAGGCGGGGATCGTACAATCAGCCCCAGCATTTT | TRBV27 | medium-sized | - | TRBJ1-5
CSSRTIPGAEAFF | TGCAGCTCCCGGACCATCCCGGGCGCTGAAGCTTTCTTT | TRBV29-1 | many | - | TRBJ1-1
CATSDSAGTGFQPQHF | TGTGCCACCAGTGACTCCGCCGGGACAGGGTTTCAGCCCCAGCATTTT | TRBV24-1 | - | TRBD1 | TRBJ1-5
CASSLTAQAYEQYF | TGTGCCAGCAGTCTTACGGCACAAGCCTACGAGCAGTACTTC | TRBV27 | few | - | TRBJ2-7
CASSLSNYGYTF | TGCGCCAGCAGCTTGTCTAACTATGGCTACACCTTC | TRBV5-1 | many | - | TRBJ1-2
CASSPQAELNTGELFF | TGTGCCAGCAGCCCCCAGGCGGAGCTTAACACCGGGGAGCTGTTTTTT | TRBV12-3/TRBV12-4 | many | - | TRBJ2-2
CASSEGLLRGNTEAFF | TGCGCCAGCAGTGAGGGTCTGTTAAGGGGGAACACTGAAGCTTTCTTT | TRBV10-2 | - | - | TRBJ1-1
CATVIAGGLKDTQYF | TGTGCCACCGTTATAGCGGGGGGCCTTAAAGATACGCAGTATTTT | TRBV5-4 | many | TRBD2 | TRBJ2-3
CASSLAGQGSYEQYF | TGCGCCAGCAGCTTGGCCGGGCAGGGTTCCTACGAGCAGTACTTC | TRBV5-1 | many | - | TRBJ2-7
CASSANHRGADTQYF | TGTGCCAGCAGTGCCAACCACAGGGGTGCAGATACGCAGTATTTT | TRBV28 | many | TRBD1 | TRBJ2-3
CSATGLAMSDEQYF | TGCAGTGCTACTGGACTAGCGATGAGTGACGAGCAGTACTTC | TRBV20-1 | many | TRBD2 | TRBJ2-7
CASSPLRQGGTDTQYF | TGTGCTAGCAGCCCCCTCAGGCAGGGAGGCACAGATACGCAGTATTTT | TRBV7-7 | - | - | TRBJ2-3
CASSPRQDSDAFF | TGTGCCAGCTCACCACGACAGGACTCGGATGCTTTCTTT | TRBV18 | few | - | TRBJ1-1
CASSSSLSLNTGELFF | TGTGCCAGCAGCTCCAGTCTGTCCTTGAACACCGGGGAGCTGTTTTTT | TRBV11-2 | many | - | TRBJ2-2
CSVEESYEQYF | TGCAGCGTGGAAGAATCTTACGAGCAGTACTTC | TRBV29-1 | many | - | TRBJ2-7
CASSVNSNYEQFF | TGTGCCAGCAGCGTAAACAGTAACTATGAGCAGTTCTTC | TRBV9 | many | - | TRBJ2-1
CAWSVMNEQFF | TGTGCCTGGAGTGTAATGAATGAGCAGTTCTTC | TRBV30 | - | - | TRBJ2-1
CASSQETAYGYTF | TGTGCCAGCAGCCAAGAAACAGCGTATGGCTACACCTTC | TRBV3-1 | few | - | TRBJ1-2
CATQRPGTGYNSPLHF | TGTGCCACCCAGAGACCCGGGACAGGCTATAATTCACCCCTCCACTTT | TRBV6-8 | many | TRBD1 | TRBJ1-6
CASSQEGYSPLHF | TGCGCCAGCAGCCAGGAAGGTTATTCACCCCTCCACTTT | TRBV4-3 | many | - | TRBJ1-6
CASSYDPRSNTEAFF | TGTGCCAGCAGTTACGACCCCAGGTCGAACACTGAAGCTTTCTTT | TRBV6-5 | many | - | TRBJ1-1
CASSMQGGETQYF | TGTGCCAGTAGTATGCAGGGAGGTGAGACCCAGTACTTC | TRBV19 | many | - | TRBJ2-5
CASSQDRGAYGYTF | TGTGCCAGCAGCCAAGACAGGGGAGCCTATGGCTACACCTTC | TRBV7-3 | - | TRBD1 | TRBJ1-2